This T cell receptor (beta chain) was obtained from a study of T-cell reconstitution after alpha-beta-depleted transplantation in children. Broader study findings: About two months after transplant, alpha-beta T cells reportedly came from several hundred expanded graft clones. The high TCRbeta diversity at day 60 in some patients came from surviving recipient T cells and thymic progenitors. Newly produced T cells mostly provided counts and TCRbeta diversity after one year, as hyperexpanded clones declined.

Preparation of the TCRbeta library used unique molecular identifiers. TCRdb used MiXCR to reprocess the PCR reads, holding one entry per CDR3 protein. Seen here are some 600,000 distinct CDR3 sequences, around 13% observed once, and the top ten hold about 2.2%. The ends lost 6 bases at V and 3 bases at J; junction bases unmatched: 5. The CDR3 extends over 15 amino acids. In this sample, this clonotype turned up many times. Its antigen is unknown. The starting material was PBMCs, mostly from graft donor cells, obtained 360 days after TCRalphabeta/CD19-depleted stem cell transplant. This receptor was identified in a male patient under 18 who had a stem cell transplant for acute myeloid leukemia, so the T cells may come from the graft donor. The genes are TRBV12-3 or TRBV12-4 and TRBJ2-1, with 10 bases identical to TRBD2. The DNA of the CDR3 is TGTGCCAGCAGGGGGGGACTAGCGAGCTACAATGAGCAGTTCTTC. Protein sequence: CASRGGLASYNEQFF.